The 9 T cell receptor beta chains given below trace back to one sample, sequenced in a study of blood T cell repertoires in COVID-19. The assay was immunoSEQ multiplex PCR, and TCRdb's table has in-frame clones only and misses some. The sample lists 210,000 or so clones; approximately 90% were seen once. The sample consisted of peripheral blood. The receptor set was obtained from a man aged 30 to 45 with COVID-19, enrolled during active disease.

This chain connects TRBV27 to TRBJ1-1; D might be TRBD1 (5 bases). CDR3 length: 15 amino acids. V was cut by 8 bases and J by 1 base, with 17 bases left in between. Germline CDR1 is MNHEY and CDR2 is SMNVEV (reference sequence). In DNA form, the CDR3 reads TGTGCCAGCGCCCTGGTAGGGACTTCGAACACTGAAGCTTTCTTT. Encoded protein: CASALVGTSNTEAFF.

This sequence joins TRBV7-2 and TRBJ2-2, with TRBD2 matching 11 bases. V lost 2 bases and J lost 7; bases outside the gene matches: 12. The CDR3 length is 18 residues. Looked up from germline, CDR1 is SGHTA and CDR2 is FQGNSA. This CDR3 is CASSLFPLAGGVGGELFF. The CDR3 nucleotides read TGTGCCAGCAGCTTATTCCCCCTAGCGGGGGGCGTCGGCGGGGAGCTGTTTTTT.

The rearrangement links TRBV5-4 to TRBJ2-4; 8 bases are a match to TRBD1. Germline CDR1 SGHNT, CDR2 YYREEE (reference sequence). The CDR3 totals 15 residues. V lost 3 bases to trimming and J lost 5 bases; unmatched junction nucleotides: 7. The CDR3, as DNA: TGTGCCAGCAGCTGGGGCAGGGGGCACCAAAACATTCAGTACTTC. This sequence encodes CASSWGRGHQNIQYF.

J is TRBJ1-2 and V is TRBV28, with D perhaps TRBD1 (6 bases). The V gene's germline CDR1 is MDHEN and CDR2 SYDVKM. The CDR3 is 16 residues long. V dropped 4 bases and J dropped 5 bases, with 20 bases sitting between them. The CDR3 coding sequence is TGTGCCAGCAGTTCACAGGGCTCACGGGAATCATATGGCTACACCTTC. This translates into CASSSQGSRESYGYTF.

The CDR3 is CASSLLPNSYEQYF. CDR3 coding DNA: TGTGCCAGCAGCTTATTACCGAACAGCTACGAGCAGTACTTC. The chain employs TRBV7-9 and TRBJ2-7; D gene ambiguous. Trimming took 2 bases from V and 3 from J, leaving 11 bases between them. Germline lookup yields CDR1 SEHNR and CDR2 FQNEAQ (reference sequence). The CDR3 spans 14 residues.

The V call is TRBV6-5, the J call TRBJ1-1, with TRBD1 as a possible D gene (5 bases). Germline loops: CDR1 MNHEY, CDR2 SVGAGI. V was pared by 0 bases and J by 11 bases, with 10 bases between. CDR3 length equals 12 residues. In nucleotides, the CDR3 is TGTGCCAGCAGTTACTCCGGGTCAGGGGCTTTCTTT. It codes for CASSYSGSGAFF.

A remark on this clone: Other DNA sequences in the sample encode the same CDR3. V usage is TRBV28 and J usage is TRBJ2-1, with 16 bases matching TRBD2. J was trimmed by 7 bases and V by 6 bases; bases with no gene match: 6. Per germline, CDR1 MDHEN and CDR2 SYDVKM. This CDR3 comprises 16 residues. CDR3 loop: CASSSPGLAGGNEQFF. The CDR3, as DNA: TGTGCCAGCAGCTCCCCGGGACTAGCGGGGGGGAATGAGCAGTTCTTC.

The chain has TRBV28 and TRBJ2-7, with D perhaps TRBD2 (5 bases). The CDR3 covers 15 residues. Trimming cost V 1 base and J 0 bases, with 10 bases left between them. Germline CDR1 and CDR2: MDHEN and SYDVKM. Written as DNA, the CDR3 is TGTGCCAGCAGTTTATCGGGGAAAAGCTCCTACGAGCAGTACTTC. Protein sequence: CASSLSGKSSYEQYF.

The table lists this clone with a few counts. The chain has TRBV6-6 and TRBJ1-1; weak D call: TRBD1 (5 bases). The ends were cut back, 7 bases at V and 4 bases at J, with 13 bases in the middle. CDR1 MNHNY and CDR2 SVGAGI come from the germline V gene (reference sequence). The CDR3 sequence is 13 residues long. Here the CDR3 DNA reads TGTGCCAGCACTAAGCCGGGGGGCACTGAAGCTTTCTTT. Its translation: CASTKPGGTEAFF.